One and the same sample provided the 21 T cell receptor beta chains below, sequenced in a study of cytomegalovirus exposure and HLA in healthy donors. The PCR had 60 Vbeta and 13 Jbeta primers. Clones were sequenced by immunoSEQ multiplex PCR, and TCRdb holds only the in-frame ones, with some missing. Counted here are about 170,000 clones, around 85% occurring once; the ten biggest clones make up 1%. Sequencing input: PBMCs. The receptors were sampled from a boy aged 2-15 years in good health and CMV-seronegative.

This clone was counted a single time. The chain has TRBV6-6 and TRBJ1-1; D is undetermined. Germline assignment: CDR1 MNHNY and CDR2 SVGAGI (reference sequence). The CDR3 is made up of 13 amino acids. The V and J ends lost 2 bases and 1 base respectively, with 5 bases between them. CDR3 protein: CASSYQRNTEAFF. The CDR3 DNA reads as TGTGCCAGCAGTTACCAGCGGAACACTGAAGCTTTCTTT.

The genes are TRBV5-6 and TRBJ1-2, with D possibly matching TRBD1 (5 bases). Trimming removed 2 bases from V and 2 bases from J, with 7 bases in between. Germline V gene data show CDR1 as SGHDT and CDR2 as YYEEEE. The CDR3 length is 13 residues. The CDR3 DNA reads TGTGCCAGCAGCTTCGGGGGAAACTATGGCTACACCTTC. Amino acid sequence: CASSFGGNYGYTF.

This clone was seen more than once but under ten times. The gene calls are TRBV7-9 and TRBJ1-5; 8 positions match TRBD1. Trimming at V came to 5 bases and at J to 7 bases, leaving 7 bases not matched to a gene. The CDR3 has 14 residues. Per germline, CDR1 SEHNR and CDR2 FQNEAQ (reference sequence). DNA of the CDR3: TGTGCCAGCAGCCTTCCAGGGGGCGGGCAGCCCCAGCATTTT. Translation: CASSLPGGGQPQHF. Combining the CDR3 with reference TRBV7-9 and TRBJ1-5 gives the whole variable domain DTGVSQNPRHKITKRGQNVTFRCDPISEHNRLYWYRQTLGQGPEFLTYFQNEAQLEKSRLLSDRFSAERPKGSFSTLEIQRTEQGDSAMYLCASSLPGGGQPQHFGDGTRLSIL.

The V call is TRBV27, the J call TRBJ2-3; 8 bases are shared with TRBD1. This CDR3 spans 15 amino acids. Germline V gene sequence: CDR1 MNHEY, CDR2 SMNVEV (reference sequence). The V gene end was trimmed by 5 bases and the J gene end by 2 bases; junction bases not matched to a gene: 6. The CDR3 coding sequence is TGTGCCAGCAGTCCTAGGGACAGGTCCACAGATACGCAGTATTTT. Amino acids: CASSPRDRSTDTQYF.

The chain combines TRBV5-1 with TRBJ1-2; 7 bases line up with TRBD1. From germline, CDR1 is SGHRS and CDR2 YFSETQ. The CDR3 sequence is 12 residues long. Trimming removed 4 bases from V and 8 bases from J; junction bases left unmatched: 5. The chain's CDR3 is CASSVTGDGYTF. The DNA for the CDR3 is TGCGCCAGCAGCGTAACAGGGGACGGCTACACCTTC.

CDR3 protein: CASSPELGLANTGELFF. The CDR3 DNA is TGTGCCAGCAGCCCGGAACTGGGACTAGCGAACACCGGGGAGCTGTTTTTT. This chain connects TRBV4-2 to TRBJ2-2; 8 bases fit TRBD2. V lost 4 bases, J lost 0 bases, and 7 bases stayed unmatched. Germline loops: CDR1 LGHNA, CDR2 YNFKEQ. This CDR3 region has 17 residues.

The V call is TRBV6-1, the J call TRBJ2-7, with 10 bases that match TRBD2. The CDR3 is 13 amino acids. V was clipped by 6 bases and J by 3 bases; unmatched bases: 2. The germline V gene has CDR1 MNHNS and CDR2 SASEGT. CDR3 sequence: CASRASGGYEQYV. The CDR3, as DNA: TGTGCCAGCAGGGCTAGCGGGGGCTACGAGCAGTACGTC.

The genes are TRBV30 and TRBJ1-2; weak D call: TRBD1 (5 bases). V was shortened by 3 bases and J by 3 bases, with 14 bases between the two germline ends. CDR1 is GTSNPN and CDR2 is SVGIG in the germline V gene (reference sequence). The CDR3 has 14 residues. The CDR3 DNA sequence: TGTGCCTGGAGCGGGCAGGGTACCCACTATGGCTACACCTTC. Amino acids: CAWSGQGTHYGYTF.

The chain uses TRBV5-1 and TRBJ2-3; perhaps TRBD2 as D (5 bases). Looked up from germline, CDR1 is SGHRS and CDR2 is YFSETQ. The CDR3 runs 14 residues. The V end was cut by 1 base, the J end by 2 bases, with 8 bases between. The CDR3 sequence: CASSLLATTDTQYF. DNA of the CDR3: TGCGCCAGCAGCTTGCTAGCCACCACAGATACGCAGTATTTT.

The CDR3 sequence is CASGTSGRLSTDTQYF. The CDR3 DNA is TGTGCCAGTGGGACTAGCGGGAGACTCAGCACAGATACGCAGTATTTT. The chain joins TRBV2 to TRBJ2-3, with 14 bases identical to TRBD2. CDR3 size: 16 residues. From germline, CDR1 is SNHLY and CDR2 FYNNEI. V trimming: 9 bases; J trimming: 0 bases; junction bases outside the gene matches: 5.

The chain couples TRBV5-1 to TRBJ2-4; TRBD2 agrees at 13 bases. Germline values: CDR1 SGHRS, CDR2 YFSETQ. J gave up 0 bases and V 0 bases, and 15 bases lay outside the gene matches. CDR3 length equals 22 residues. The CDR3 coding sequence is TGCGCCAGCAGCTTGGTACTAGCGGGAGGGCCCCACCTGGGGCGAGCCAAAAACATTCAGTACTTC. This translates into CASSLVLAGGPHLGRAKNIQYF.

The rearrangement joins TRBV29-1 to TRBJ1-1; the match to TRBD1 covers 7 bases. V shed 7 bases, J shed 5 bases, and the junction held 16 bases outside the gene matches. The V gene's germline CDR1 is SQVTM and CDR2 ANQGSEA. The CDR3 totals 15 residues. CDR3 DNA: TGCAGCGCGCGAGGGAACAGGGGTTCGGGGACTGAAGCTTTCTTT. Translated, it gives CSARGNRGSGTEAFF.

The genes are TRBV5-5 and TRBJ2-1; 9 bases match TRBD2. The CDR3 runs 16 residues. CDR1 and CDR2 (germline): SGHKS, YYEKEE (reference sequence). V lost 4 bases, J lost 4 bases, and 9 bases stayed unmatched. The CDR3 DNA is TGTGCCAGCAGCAAGTCATCTAGCGGGACGTACAATGAGCAGTTCTTC. Its translation: CASSKSSSGTYNEQFF.

This clone was recorded once. The chain combines TRBV14 with TRBJ2-7; the match to TRBD1 covers 7 bases. This CDR3 is 14 amino acids long. J lost 6 bases, V lost 4 bases, and 9 bases had no gene match. The germline V gene encodes CDR1 SGHDN and CDR2 FVKESK. CDR3 amino acids: CASSRKSYRGEQYF. Here the CDR3 DNA reads TGTGCCAGCAGCCGAAAGTCCTACAGGGGCGAGCAGTACTTC. The full variable domain, with the rest looked up from reference TRBV14 and TRBJ2-7, is EAGVTQFPSHSVIEKGQTVTLRCDPISGHDNLYWYRRVMGKEIKFLLHFVKESKQDESGMPNNRFLAERTGGTYSTLKVQPAELEDSGVYFCASSRKSYRGEQYFGPGTRLTVT.

This clone was picked up a small number of times. The chain recombines TRBV19 with TRBJ2-1; TRBD2 aligns across 11 bases. The CDR3 runs to 16 residues. Germline-derived CDR1 and CDR2 are LNHDA and SQIVND (reference sequence). The V gene end was trimmed by 3 bases and the J gene end by 4 bases; junction bases not matched to a gene: 5. The CDR3 spells CASSILSGRGYNEQFF. DNA of the CDR3: TGTGCCAGTAGTATCCTTAGCGGGAGGGGGTACAATGAGCAGTTCTTC.

A word on this clone: Mismatch with germline at one junction end may stem from a read error. The chain uses TRBV4-1 and TRBJ2-2; the match to TRBD2 covers 10 bases. This CDR3 region has 17 residues. Germline V lookup: CDR1 MGHRA, CDR2 YSYEKL. The CDR3 nucleotides are TGCGCCGGCAGCCAGCTCCTAGCGGGAGTTCACACCGGGGAGCTGTTTTTT. This translates into CAGSQLLAGVHTGELFF.

This clone has only one observation. V is TRBV7-2 and J is TRBJ2-3; unclear D gene. The germline V and J ends were trimmed by 5 bases and 0 bases, with 12 bases remaining between them. From germline, CDR1 is SGHTA and CDR2 FQGNSA. The CDR3 spans 15 residues. The CDR3 DNA is TGTGCCAGCAGCCTAGTCGGAGCTAGCACAGATACGCAGTATTTT. This encodes CASSLVGASTDTQYF.

This clone was seen just once. The V and J genes are TRBV29-1 and TRBJ1-2; D call uncertain. The CDR3 consists of 15 residues. The germline CDR1 and CDR2 sequences are SQVTM and ANQGSEA. Between the trimmed V and J ends, which lost 0 bases and 5 bases, there was a span of 16 bases. CDR3 region: CSVEDREVLTYGYTF. In DNA, the CDR3 is TGCAGCGTTGAAGATCGGGAGGTTTTGACATATGGCTACACCTTC.

The chain employs TRBV25-1 and TRBJ2-7, with 10 bases that match TRBD1. CDR1 is MGHDK, CDR2 SYGVNS, per germline. The CDR3 totals 18 residues. Unmatched junction bases numbered 14, after V lost 2 bases and J lost 4 bases. The CDR3: CASSESRGQGSEWYEQYF. The CDR3 DNA reads as TGTGCCAGCAGTGAAAGTAGGGGACAGGGGTCCGAGTGGTACGAGCAGTACTTC.

The J gene is TRBJ2-3, the V gene TRBV12-5; 8 bases align to TRBD2. Trimming cost V 1 base and J 2 bases; bases outside gene matches: 11. The CDR3 is 18 amino acids. Germline V CDR1 and CDR2: LGHNT, FRNRAP. The CDR3 nucleotides are TGTGCTAGTGGTTTGGCTCCCCCCGGGCGGGGGGACACAGATACGCAGTATTTT. Amino acid sequence: CASGLAPPGRGDTDTQYF.

The V call is TRBV27, the J call TRBJ2-1; 11 bases line up with TRBD1. After removal of 8 bases from V and 8 bases from J, the junction contained 8 bases not matched to a gene. The CDR3 spans 14 residues. CDR1 and CDR2 (germline): MNHEY, SMNVEV (reference sequence). The DNA for the CDR3 is TGTGCCAGCGCGGACAGGGGGCTACGGGATGAGCAGTTCTTC. Its protein is CASADRGLRDEQFF.